The entry below gives a single T cell receptor beta chain sequence along with its context. The source material, RNA transcripts, was used to amplify TCR beta CDR3 regions. First-round RT-PCR targeting the TCR CDR3 was performed with the HTBI primer set. TCRdb independently ran MiXCR on the multiplex PCR reads; one entry per CDR3 protein. The sample yields some 350,000 distinct CDR3 sequences, about 16% seen once. The germline gives CDR1 SGHTA, CDR2 FQGTGA. The V segment lost 0 bases and the J segment 7 bases; nucleotides outside the gene matches: 9. This CDR3 contains 15 residues. The data derive from a study of T cells in Graves' hyperthyroidism and ophthalmopathy.

The source material was blood. The chain links TRBV7-3 to TRBJ2-7, with 7 bases identical to TRBD2. The receptor comes from a woman aged 55-70 years with Graves' ophthalmopathy. CDR3 coding DNA: TGTGCCAGCAGCTTAACGCGGACTAGGAGGGGTGAGCAGTACTTC. Its protein is CASSLTRTRRGEQYF.